The rows below give T cell receptor beta chains drawn from one sample of a study of cytomegalovirus exposure and HLA in healthy donors. Method: immunoSEQ multiplex PCR; TCRdb's copy keeps in-frame clones and lacks some. The sample yields roughly 150,000 clones, roughly 85% seen once. Material: PBMCs. These receptor sequences come from a man in his late teens or twenties in good health and CMV-seropositive. CDR3s include the opening cysteine and the closing phenylalanine or tryptophan. A D gene is named only where the DNA matches it firmly. Size values are once, few and many counts, or a class for expanded clones, and some rows have none.

TRBV9	-	TRBJ1-4	14	TRBD1	CASSMQGAGEKLFF	TGTGCCAGCAGCATGCAGGGGGCTGGAGAAAAACTGTTTTTT
TRBV7-8	-	TRBJ1-3	14	-	CASSLQGHGNTIYF	TGTGCCAGCAGCTTACAGGGCCATGGAAACACCATATATTTT
TRBV19	-	TRBJ1-4	13	-	CASKRGGYEKLFF	TGTGCCAGTAAACGGGGGGGATATGAAAAACTGTTTTTT
TRBV5-1	few	TRBJ1-2	18	TRBD1	CASSLEGAGPLTDYGYTF	TGCGCCAGCAGCTTGGAGGGGGCAGGTCCTCTTACAGACTATGGCTACACCTTC
TRBV9	-	TRBJ2-2	12	TRBD1	CASSQGAGELFF	TGTGCCAGCAGCCAGGGGGCAGGGGAGCTGTTTTTT
TRBV4-1	-	TRBJ1-4	15	-	CASNPLGGRDEKLFF	TGCGCCAGCAACCCATTGGGGGGTAGAGATGAAAAACTGTTTTTT
TRBV7-2	-	TRBJ2-7	14	TRBD2	CASSLAGTTPEQYF	TGTGCCAGCAGCTTAGCTGGGACTACTCCCGAGCAGTACTTC
TRBV5-6	once	TRBJ2-7	14	-	CASSSWTASYEQYF	TGTGCCAGCAGCTCCTGGACAGCCTCCTACGAGCAGTACTTC
TRBV6-6	-	TRBJ1-1	15	-	CASSYSISENTEAFF	TGTGCCAGCAGTTACTCGATTTCAGAAAACACTGAAGCTTTCTTT
TRBV29-1	-	TRBJ1-1	13	-	CSAWTDLNTEAFF	TGCAGCGCGTGGACAGACTTGAACACTGAAGCTTTCTTT
TRBV5-1	-	TRBJ2-7	15	TRBD2	CASSLFSGINYEQYF	TGCGCCAGCAGCTTGTTCAGCGGGATTAACTACGAGCAGTACTTC
TRBV4-1	once	TRBJ1-3	16	-	CASSQVTASSGNTIYF	TGCGCCAGCAGCCAAGTTACAGCCAGCTCTGGAAACACCATATATTTT
TRBV7-8	-	TRBJ2-7	13	-	CASSPRTFYEQYF	TGTGCCAGCAGCCCGAGGACTTTCTACGAGCAGTACTTC
TRBV7-6	once	TRBJ1-1	15	-	CASSLVEGKNTEAFF	TGTGCCAGCAGCTTAGTGGAGGGTAAGAACACTGAAGCTTTCTTT
TRBV18	-	TRBJ2-7	16	TRBD1	CASSPDGDRVFDEQYF	TGTGCCAGCTCACCGGACGGGGACAGGGTTTTCGACGAGCAGTACTTC
TRBV2	-	TRBJ1-1	15	TRBD1	CASIVGLQGGVTAFF	TGTGCCAGCATCGTGGGCCTACAGGGGGGTGTTACAGCTTTCTTT
TRBV30	once	TRBJ2-1	15	-	CAWARDSVSYNEQFF	TGTGCCTGGGCCAGGGACTCCGTGTCCTACAATGAGCAGTTCTTC
TRBV30	-	TRBJ1-3	15	-	CAWNPKFPPGNTIYF	TGTGCCTGGAATCCTAAATTTCCTCCTGGAAACACCATATATTTT
TRBV6-1	-	TRBJ1-3	13	-	CASTVWAKNTIYF	TGTGCCAGCACAGTCTGGGCCAAAAACACCATATATTTT
TRBV6-6	few	TRBJ2-7	15	TRBD1	CASSPRTGHSYEQYF	TGTGCCAGCAGTCCCAGGACAGGACACTCCTACGAGCAGTACTTC